Here is one TCR beta chain with its context. Assay: immunoSEQ multiplex PCR; the TCRdb copy retains only in-frame clones and omits some. This sample has about 310,000 clones, with roughly 90% found just once. The data derive from a study of blood T cell repertoires in COVID-19. With 4 bases clipped from V and 4 bases from J, the junction kept 16 bases outside the gene matches. Germline V CDR1 and CDR2: SQVTM, ANQGSEA. The CDR3 extends over 18 amino acids. Material: PBMCs or T cells enriched from blood (not recorded which). This chain joins TRBV29-1 and TRBJ1-4; TRBD1 matches at 9 bases. This sequence originates from a woman between 35 and 50 years old who had recovered from COVID-19. The CDR3: CSVGPNGRTGDDNEKLFF. DNA of the CDR3: TGCAGCGTTGGCCCTAATGGGAGGACAGGGGATGATAATGAAAAACTGTTTTTT.